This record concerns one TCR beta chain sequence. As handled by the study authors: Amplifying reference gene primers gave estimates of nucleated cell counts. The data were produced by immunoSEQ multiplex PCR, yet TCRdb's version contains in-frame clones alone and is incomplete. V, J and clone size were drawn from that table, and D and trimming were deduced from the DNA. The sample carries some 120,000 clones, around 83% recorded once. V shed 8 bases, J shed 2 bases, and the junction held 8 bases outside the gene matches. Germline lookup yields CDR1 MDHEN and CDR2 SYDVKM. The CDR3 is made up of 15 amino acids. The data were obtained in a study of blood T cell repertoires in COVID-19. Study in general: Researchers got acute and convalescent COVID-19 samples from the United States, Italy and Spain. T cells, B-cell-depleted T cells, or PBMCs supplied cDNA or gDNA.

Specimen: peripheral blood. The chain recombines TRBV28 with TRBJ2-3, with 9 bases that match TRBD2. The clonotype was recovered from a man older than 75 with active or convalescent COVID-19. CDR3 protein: CASLPLAGTTDTQYF. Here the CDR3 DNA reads TGTGCCAGCCTCCCTCTAGCGGGGACCACAGATACGCAGTATTTT.